This T cell receptor (beta chain) was documented in a study of blood T cell repertoires in COVID-19. Study as a whole: Material from acute and convalescent COVID-19 was sourced from the United States, Italy and Spain.

Original handling: Researchers report that nucleated cell counts were estimated from reference gene primer amplification. Only in-frame clones appear in the TCRdb table, and some are missing; sequencing was by immunoSEQ multiplex PCR. For V, J and clone size, that table is used; D and trimming come from the DNA. The sample includes about 270,000 clones, around 86% of them seen just once. This TCR came from an elderly woman with COVID-19, enrolled during active disease. The specimen was peripheral blood.

This chain's CDR3 is CASSLARTGTLWTDTQYF. CDR3 sequence (DNA): TGCGCCAGCAGCTTGGCCAGGACAGGGACTCTGTGGACAGATACGCAGTATTTT. The J gene is TRBJ2-3, the V gene TRBV5-1; 8 nucleotides align to TRBD1. The germline gives CDR1 SGHRS, CDR2 YFSETQ. The CDR3 covers 18 residues. V was pared by 0 bases and J by 3 bases, with 12 bases of the junction left unmatched.